One and the same sample provided the 15 T cell receptor beta chains below, sequenced in a study of cytomegalovirus exposure and HLA in healthy donors. Primers included in the PCR were 60 Vbeta and 13 Jbeta primers. Data came from immunoSEQ multiplex PCR; TCRdb stores just in-frame clones and leaves some out. The table has some 95,000 clones, about four fifths seen once. Sequenced input: PBMCs. The receptors come from a middle-aged woman in good health and CMV-seronegative.

The chain is built from TRBV5-4 and TRBJ2-5; 12 bases fit TRBD2. The CDR3 is 16 residues long. Losses at the gene ends were 3 bases for V and 5 bases for J; bases not matched to a gene: 8. Per germline, CDR1 SGHNT and CDR2 YYREEE (reference sequence). The CDR3 loop reads CASSSLTSGGRETQYF. In DNA form, the CDR3 reads TGTGCCAGCAGCTCTCTTACTAGCGGGGGGAGGGAGACCCAGTACTTC.

The chain carries TRBV7-2 and TRBJ1-1, with TRBD1 matching 10 bases. V trimming: 8 bases; J trimming: 10 bases; junction bases outside the gene matches: 7. Germline V gene sequence: CDR1 SGHTA, CDR2 FQGNSA. The CDR3 totals 12 residues. The CDR3 DNA follows: TGTGCCAGCGGGCCCCGGACAGGGGGAGCTTTCTTT. Encoded protein: CASGPRTGGAFF. Based on the CDR3 plus reference TRBV7-2 and TRBJ1-1, the full variable domain is GAGVSQSPSNKVTEKGKDVELRCDPISGHTALYWYRQSLGQGLEFLIYFQGNSAPDKSGLPSDRFSAERTGGSVSTLTIQRTQQEDSAVYLCASGPRTGGAFFGQGTRLTVV.

The rearrangement joins TRBV7-2 to TRBJ2-1; 10 bases are shared with TRBD2. CDR1 and CDR2 from the germline V gene are SGHTA and FQGNSA. This CDR3 comprises 15 residues. The junction had 9 bases not matched to a gene; V was cut back by 6 bases and J by 7 bases. The CDR3: CASSSSGGAGNEQFF. The CDR3 DNA sequence: TGTGCCAGCAGTTCGAGCGGGGGGGCGGGGAATGAGCAGTTCTTC.

Remarks on this clone: The same CDR3 also results from other DNA sequences found in this sample. V is TRBV6-5 and J is TRBJ1-1; weak D call: TRBD1 (5 bases). CDR1 is MNHEY and CDR2 is SVGAGI in the germline V gene. The ends were cut back, 2 bases at V and 8 bases at J, with 15 bases in the middle. The CDR3 covers 14 residues. As DNA, the CDR3 is TGTGCCAGCAGTTACCAGGGATTGGGCACCGAAGCTTTCTTT. Amino acid sequence: CASSYQGLGTEAFF.

The chain uses TRBV5-1 and TRBJ2-5; D is ambiguous. The CDR3 runs 16 residues. With 0 bases removed from V and 5 bases from J, the gap between germline ends came to 17 bases. Per the germline V gene, CDR1 is SGHRS and CDR2 is YFSETQ. The DNA of the CDR3 is TGCGCCAGCAGCTTGGGGTTAGCCCCTGGTCGGGAGACCCAGTACTTC. This encodes CASSLGLAPGRETQYF.

The V gene is TRBV7-2, the J gene TRBJ2-1; 8 positions agree with TRBD2. The CDR3 is made up of 16 amino acids. Germline assignment: CDR1 SGHTA and CDR2 FQGNSA. V shed 6 bases and J 6 bases; nucleotides not matched to a gene: 13. CDR3 in amino acids: CASSKKGTSGANEQFF. CDR3 coding DNA: TGTGCCAGCAGTAAGAAGGGGACTAGTGGGGCCAATGAGCAGTTCTTC. Full variable domain (rest looked up from reference TRBV7-2 and TRBJ2-1): GAGVSQSPSNKVTEKGKDVELRCDPISGHTALYWYRQSLGQGLEFLIYFQGNSAPDKSGLPSDRFSAERTGGSVSTLTIQRTQQEDSAVYLCASSKKGTSGANEQFFGPGTRLTVL.

This chain connects TRBV11-2 to TRBJ1-6, with D perhaps TRBD1 (5 bases). Germline loops: CDR1 SGHAT, CDR2 FQNNGV. This CDR3 has 13 amino acids. The germline V and J ends were trimmed by 4 bases and 9 bases, with 10 bases remaining between them. CDR3 region: CASSSPGGSPLHF. CDR3 sequence (DNA): TGTGCCAGCAGCTCACCCGGGGGTTCACCCCTCCACTTT.

Only a few counts were recorded for this clone. The conserved phenylalanine or tryptophan normally closing the CDR3 is absent here, so this likely arose from a read error. In DNA, the CDR3 is TGTGCCAGCAGTAATCTACATAGCAATCAGCCCCAGCATGTT. Translating it yields CASSNLHSNQPQHV. The chain has TRBV6-1 and TRBJ1-5; the D is unclear. Germline assignment: CDR1 MNHNS and CDR2 SASEGT. The V end was cut by 5 bases, the J end by 0 bases, with 8 bases between. This CDR3 has 14 amino acids.

The chain carries TRBV7-6 and TRBJ1-4, with D maybe TRBD1 (5 bases). The CDR3 covers 19 residues. V shed 5 bases and J shed 0 bases, with 22 bases lying between them. CDR1 and CDR2 from the germline V gene are SGHVS and FNYEAQ. CDR3 region: CASSGYGTLSAATNEKLFF. CDR3 sequence (DNA): TGTGCCAGCAGCGGATACGGGACTCTATCTGCTGCAACTAATGAAAAACTGTTTTTT.

This chain joins TRBV9 and TRBJ1-2; D call uncertain. The germline CDR1 and CDR2 sequences are SGDLS and YYNGEE. V was cut by 3 bases and J by 0 bases, with 12 bases left in between. This CDR3 is 15 amino acids long. The DNA for the CDR3 is TGTGCCAGCAGCGCCGCCCCCACATCTAACTATGGCTACACCTTC. Translation: CASSAAPTSNYGYTF.

This clone was recorded once. This chain links TRBV4-2 with TRBJ2-1; D remains ambiguous. V lost 1 base and J lost 8, with 21 bases in between. CDR1 and CDR2 (germline): LGHNA, YNFKEQ. This CDR3 has 17 amino acids. CDR3 amino acids: CASSQVSRQIGLDEQFF. In DNA form, the CDR3 reads TGTGCCAGCAGCCAAGTTTCGAGGCAGATTGGCCTAGATGAGCAGTTCTTC.

This clone was observed a few times. This chain connects TRBV11-2 to TRBJ2-5, with 11 bases fitting TRBD1. With 4 bases clipped from V and 3 bases from J, the junction kept 4 bases outside the gene matches. Germline values: CDR1 SGHAT, CDR2 FQNNGV. This CDR3 has 15 residues. CDR3 protein: CASSSGTGGEETQYF. The CDR3 DNA reads TGTGCCAGCAGCTCAGGGACAGGGGGGGAAGAGACCCAGTACTTC.

The chain has TRBV6-1 and TRBJ2-7; TRBD1 matches at 7 bases. The ends lost 2 bases at V and 6 bases at J; junction bases unmatched: 10. Per germline, CDR1 MNHNS and CDR2 SASEGT. This CDR3 contains 15 residues. The CDR3 sequence: CASSERRTGATEQYF. In nucleotides, the CDR3 is TGTGCCAGCAGTGAACGTCGGACAGGTGCAACCGAGCAGTACTTC.

The rearrangement joins TRBV2 to TRBJ1-1; no clear D. V lost 2 bases and J lost 6, with 22 bases in between. From germline, CDR1 is SNHLY and CDR2 FYNNEI. CDR3 length equals 17 residues. The CDR3 sequence is CASSERVFEGMAAEAFF. CDR3 sequence (DNA): TGTGCCAGCAGTGAAAGGGTGTTTGAGGGTATGGCGGCTGAAGCTTTCTTT.

The chain carries TRBV7-8 and TRBJ2-3, with unresolved D. Trimming took 5 bases from V and 0 from J, leaving 12 bases between them. The CDR3 has 15 amino acids. Germline V gene data show CDR1 as SGHVS and CDR2 as FQNEAQ. CDR3 sequence: CASSPTPVSTDTQYF. CDR3 nucleotide sequence: TGTGCCAGCAGCCCCACTCCCGTAAGCACAGATACGCAGTATTTT.